This record looks at one T cell receptor beta chain sequence and its context. The antigen is undetermined. A 5'RACE template-switching step, the method used to make TCR cDNA, added a universal primer site and UMIs. TCRdb re-called the 5' RACE reads through MiXCR, storing one row per CDR3 protein. The sample has around 300,000 distinct CDR3 sequences, around 4.5% seen once. This record comes from a study of T cells after yellow fever vaccination. Findings and caveats of the study: Repertoires sorted by FACS could include abundant clonotypes that are contaminants from the bulk population. It was a small share of clonotypes that appeared in both CD4 and CD8 compartments. Booster sampling recovered most clones from primary vaccination (96% CD4, over 75% CD8).

Sample: PBMCs, taken 15 days after the yellow fever booster vaccination. The TCR sequence derives from a young man who received the YFV17D yellow fever vaccine.

Here the CDR3 DNA reads TGCGCCAGCAGCCCTATCGGACTTTCCTCCTACAATGAGCAGTTCTTC. It is translated as CASSPIGLSSYNEQFF. The genes are TRBV4-1 and TRBJ2-1; tentatively, D is TRBD2 (5 bases). V gave up 4 bases and J gave up 0 bases, with 13 bases separating them. The germline CDR1 and CDR2 sequences are MGHRA and YSYEKL. The CDR3 is 16 residues long.